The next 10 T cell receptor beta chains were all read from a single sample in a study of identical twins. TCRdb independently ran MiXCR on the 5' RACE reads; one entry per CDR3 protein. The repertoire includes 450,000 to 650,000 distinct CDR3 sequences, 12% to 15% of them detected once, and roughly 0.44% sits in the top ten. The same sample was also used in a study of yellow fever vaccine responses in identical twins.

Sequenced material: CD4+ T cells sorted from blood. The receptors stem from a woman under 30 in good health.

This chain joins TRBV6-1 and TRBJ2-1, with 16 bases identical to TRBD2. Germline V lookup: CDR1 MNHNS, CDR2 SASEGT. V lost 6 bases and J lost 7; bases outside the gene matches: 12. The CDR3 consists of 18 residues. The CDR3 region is CASRRGLAGGPPGNEQFF. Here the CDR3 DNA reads TGTGCCAGCAGACGGGGACTAGCGGGAGGGCCCCCGGGTAATGAGCAGTTCTTC.

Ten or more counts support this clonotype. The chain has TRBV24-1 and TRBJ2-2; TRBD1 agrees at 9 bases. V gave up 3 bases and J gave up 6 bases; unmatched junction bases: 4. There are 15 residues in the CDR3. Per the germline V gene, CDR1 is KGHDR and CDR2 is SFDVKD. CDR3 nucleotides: TGTGCCACCAGTGATACCGGGACAGGGCCCGGGGAGCTGTTTTTT. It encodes CATSDTGTGPGELFF.

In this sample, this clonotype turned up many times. This CDR3 reads CSGGQLNTEAFF. The DNA for the CDR3 is TGCAGCGGGGGACAGTTGAACACTGAAGCTTTCTTT. The rearrangement joins TRBV29-1 to TRBJ1-1; 7 bases fit TRBD1. The CDR3 extends over 12 amino acids. The V gene's germline CDR1 is SQVTM and CDR2 ANQGSEA. Trimming removed 7 bases from V and 0 bases from J; junction bases left unmatched: 2. The full variable domain, rest sourced from reference TRBV29-1 and TRBJ1-1, is SAVISQKPSRDICQRGTSLTIQCQVDSQVTMMFWYRQQPGQSLTLIATANQGSEATYESGFVIDKFPISRPNLTFSTLTVSNMSPEDSSIYLCSGGQLNTEAFFGQGTRLTVV.

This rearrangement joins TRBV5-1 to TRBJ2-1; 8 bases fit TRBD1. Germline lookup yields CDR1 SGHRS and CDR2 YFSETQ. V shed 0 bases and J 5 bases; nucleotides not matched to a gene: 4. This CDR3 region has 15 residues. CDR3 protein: CASSLAGTGNNEQFF. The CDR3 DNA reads TGCGCCAGCAGCTTGGCCGGGACAGGAAACAATGAGCAGTTCTTC. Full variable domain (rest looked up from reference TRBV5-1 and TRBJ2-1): KAGVTQTPRYLIKTRGQQVTLSCSPISGHRSVSWYQQTPGQGLQFLFEYFSETQRNKGNFPGRFSGRQFSNSRSEMNVSTLELGDSALYLCASSLAGTGNNEQFFGPGTRLTVL.

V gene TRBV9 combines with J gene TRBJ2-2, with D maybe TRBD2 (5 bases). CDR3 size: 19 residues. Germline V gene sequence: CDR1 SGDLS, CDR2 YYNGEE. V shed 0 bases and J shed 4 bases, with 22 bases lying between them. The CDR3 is CASSVATSGKFASTGELFF. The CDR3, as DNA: TGTGCCAGCAGCGTAGCTACGTCGGGAAAATTTGCTAGCACCGGGGAGCTGTTTTTT.

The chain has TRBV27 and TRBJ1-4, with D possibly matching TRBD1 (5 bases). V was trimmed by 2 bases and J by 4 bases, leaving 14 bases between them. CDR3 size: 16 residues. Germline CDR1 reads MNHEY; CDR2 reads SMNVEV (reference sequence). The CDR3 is CASSLGTGDGNEKLFF. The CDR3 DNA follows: TGTGCCAGCAGTTTAGGGACCGGGGATGGTAATGAAAAACTGTTTTTT.

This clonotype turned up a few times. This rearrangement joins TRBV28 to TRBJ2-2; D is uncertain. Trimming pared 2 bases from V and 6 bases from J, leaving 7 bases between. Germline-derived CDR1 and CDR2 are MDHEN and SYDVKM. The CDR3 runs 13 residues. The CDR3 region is CASSLEVPGELFF. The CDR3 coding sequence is TGTGCCAGCAGTTTAGAGGTGCCCGGGGAGCTGTTTTTT.

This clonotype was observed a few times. CDR3 protein: CATSHASGSRGELFF. CDR3 DNA: TGTGCCACCAGTCACGCCAGCGGGAGTCGGGGGGAGCTGTTTTTT. The chain carries TRBV24-1 and TRBJ2-2; TRBD2 agrees at 8 bases. This CDR3 contains 15 residues. J gave up 8 bases and V 6 bases, and 10 bases lay outside the gene matches. Germline V gene sequence: CDR1 KGHDR, CDR2 SFDVKD.

The CDR3 loop reads CASSPSATGKNSPLHF. CDR3 DNA: TGTGCCAGCTCACCAAGCGCGACAGGGAAGAATTCACCCCTCCACTTT. V is TRBV18 and J is TRBJ1-6; 7 bases line up with TRBD1. Trimming removed 2 bases from V and 7 bases from J; junction bases left unmatched: 8. CDR1 and CDR2 (germline): KGHSH, LQKENI. The CDR3 is 16 amino acids.

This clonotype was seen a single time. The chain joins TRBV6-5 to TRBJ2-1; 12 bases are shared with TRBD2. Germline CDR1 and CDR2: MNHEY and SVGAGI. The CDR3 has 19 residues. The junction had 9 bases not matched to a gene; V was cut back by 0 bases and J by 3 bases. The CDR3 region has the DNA TGTGCCAGCAGTTACTCAGGGGCTAGCGGGAGGGCCCTCTACAATGAGCAGTTCTTC. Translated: CASSYSGASGRALYNEQFF.